One and the same sample provided the 32 T cell receptor beta chains below, sequenced in a study of glioma-infiltrating T cells after dendritic cell vaccination. Produced via immunoSEQ multiplex PCR; TCRdb's table is partial and in-frame only. The sample carries over 90,000 clones, more than 75% recorded once. The starting material was blood, obtained before dendritic cell vaccination. Receptor source: a human donor with glioblastoma.

The chain uses TRBV25-1 and TRBJ2-3; 8 nucleotides line up with TRBD2. The CDR3 sequence is 15 residues long. Germline V lookup: CDR1 MGHDK, CDR2 SYGVNS. Losses at the gene ends were 5 bases for V and 0 bases for J; bases not matched to a gene: 4. DNA of the CDR3: TGTGCCAGCAGTCTTAGGACTAGCAGCACAGATACGCAGTATTTT. It is translated as CASSLRTSSTDTQYF.

The V gene is TRBV5-1, the J gene TRBJ2-1; possibly TRBD2 for D (5 bases). Germline lookup yields CDR1 SGHRS and CDR2 YFSETQ. Trimming removed 0 bases from V and 3 bases from J, with 7 bases in between. This CDR3 contains 14 residues. CDR3 in amino acids: CASSLAAGYNEQFF. CDR3 nucleotide sequence: TGCGCCAGCAGCTTGGCCGCGGGCTACAATGAGCAGTTCTTC.

The V call is TRBV5-1, the J call TRBJ2-5; perhaps TRBD2 as D (6 bases). V was shortened by 2 bases and J by 1 base, with 6 bases between the two germline ends. CDR1 is SGHRS, CDR2 YFSETQ, per germline. This CDR3 spans 13 amino acids. CDR3 amino acids: CASSFGGQETQYF. The DNA for the CDR3 is TGCGCCAGCAGCTTCGGGGGCCAAGAGACCCAGTACTTC.

The chain combines TRBV7-9 with TRBJ1-5; D gene unclear. The CDR3 sequence is 19 residues long. Germline V gives CDR1 SEHNR, CDR2 FQNEAQ (reference sequence). With 3 bases removed from V and 1 base from J, the gap between germline ends came to 22 bases. DNA of the CDR3: TGTGCCAGCAGCTTCTTTCTGGGCGGGTTATTGGAGAGCAATCAGCCCCAGCATTTT. Protein: CASSFFLGGLLESNQPQHF.

J is TRBJ2-7 and V is TRBV27; maybe TRBD2 (5 bases). The ends were cut back, 5 bases at V and 7 bases at J, with 27 bases in the middle. Germline loops: CDR1 MNHEY, CDR2 SMNVEV (reference sequence). The CDR3 has 17 residues. The CDR3: CASSPQTGSGLKGEQYF. The CDR3 DNA follows: TGTGCCAGCAGTCCCCAGACGGGATCCGGGTTAAAGGGTGAGCAGTACTTC.

The chain links TRBV11-2 to TRBJ2-7, with TRBD1 identical over 9 bases. Trimming took 4 bases from V and 3 from J; bases not matched to a gene: 7. Germline CDR1 reads SGHAT; CDR2 reads FQNNGV. The CDR3 runs to 15 residues. The CDR3 coding sequence is TGTGCCAGCAGCTACCCGGGACAGGGCTTCTACGAGCAGTACTTC. Its translation is CASSYPGQGFYEQYF.

The chain links TRBV27 to TRBJ2-7, with TRBD1 matching 10 bases. Germline values: CDR1 MNHEY, CDR2 SMNVEV (reference sequence). The ends lost 7 bases at V and 2 bases at J; junction bases unmatched: 8. This CDR3 region has 15 residues. As DNA, the CDR3 is TGTGCCAGCACCCCGGGACAGGGGCTAACCTACGAGCAGTACTTC. It codes for CASTPGQGLTYEQYF.

The chain employs TRBV9 and TRBJ1-1; 9 nucleotides match TRBD1. CDR1 is SGDLS and CDR2 is YYNGEE in the germline V gene. The trim removed 3 bases at V and 4 bases at J, leaving 7 bases unmatched. The CDR3 loop spans 15 amino acids. Here the CDR3 DNA reads TGTGCCAGCAGCGGAACAGGGGGCATTAGCACTGAAGCTTTCTTT. The encoded protein is CASSGTGGISTEAFF.

Only one count was recorded for this clone. This chain links TRBV20-1 with TRBJ2-7; D ambiguous. CDR3 length: 11 amino acids. Germline V gene sequence: CDR1 DFQATT, CDR2 SNEGSKA (reference sequence). V gave up 4 bases and J gave up 3 bases, with 7 bases separating them. The CDR3 region has the DNA TGCAGTGCTATTTCGGGCTACGAGCAGTACTTC. Translating it yields CSAISGYEQYF.

A single count supports this clone. The chain is built from TRBV13 and TRBJ2-3, with 7 bases fitting TRBD2. V dropped 4 bases and J dropped 5; count of bases not matched to a gene: 15. Germline CDR1 PRHDT, CDR2 FYEKMQ (reference sequence). This CDR3 has 17 amino acids. CDR3 sequence (DNA): TGTGCCAGCAGCTCCCTTGTGGGAGGGAGTTCTGTAGATACGCAGTATTTT. Its translation: CASSSLVGGSSVDTQYF.

The chain carries TRBV7-6 and TRBJ2-3; the D gene is possibly TRBD1 (6 bases). CDR3 length equals 16 residues. Trimming left V 7 bases short and J 2 bases short, with 19 bases between. Per germline, CDR1 SGHVS and CDR2 FNYEAQ. The CDR3 DNA follows: TGTGCCAGCACCAAACAGCTGGGGGACAACACAGATACGCAGTATTTT. This codes for CASTKQLGDNTDTQYF.

The count of this clone is one. The rearrangement joins TRBV18 to TRBJ2-3, with 7 bases fitting TRBD2. The V gene's germline CDR1 is KGHSH and CDR2 LQKENI. The CDR3 loop spans 14 amino acids. Trimming took 6 bases from V and 1 from J; bases not matched to a gene: 4. In DNA, the CDR3 is TGTGCCAGCTCCCCGCTAGCGGGCACAGATACGCAGTATTTT. Its protein product is CASSPLAGTDTQYF.

The CDR3 bases are TGTGCCAGCAGCTTAGCTGGGTCTAGCGGGAACGCCCACGAGCAGTACTTC. The encoded protein is CASSLAGSSGNAHEQYF. The chain has TRBV7-2 and TRBJ2-7; the match to TRBD2 covers 9 bases. Germline V gives CDR1 SGHTA, CDR2 FQGNSA. The V and J ends lost 0 bases and 5 bases, in that order; junction bases with no gene match: 11. The CDR3 spans 17 residues.

The chain uses TRBV10-2 and TRBJ1-1; the D is unclear. The CDR3 is 16 amino acids. Germline V gene data show CDR1 as WSHSY and CDR2 as SAAADI. V was clipped by 1 base and J by 0 bases, with 12 bases between them. CDR3 protein: CASSELAGRVNTEAFF. CDR3 in DNA: TGCGCCAGCAGTGAGTTGGCGGGTCGAGTGAACACTGAAGCTTTCTTT.

The table lists this clone with a count of one. This chain uses TRBV2 with TRBJ2-6; 12 bases line up with TRBD2. The CDR3 contains 14 residues. Unmatched junction bases numbered 0, after V lost 8 bases and J lost 4 bases. Looked up from germline, CDR1 is SNHLY and CDR2 is FYNNEI. The CDR3 here is CASGLAGGANVLTF. The CDR3 DNA reads as TGTGCCAGCGGACTAGCGGGAGGGGCCAACGTCCTGACTTTC.

V gene TRBV5-1 combines with J gene TRBJ1-3; 9 bases line up with TRBD1. The germline V gene has CDR1 SGHRS and CDR2 YFSETQ. The CDR3 spans 14 residues. The V segment lost 5 bases and the J segment 6 bases; nucleotides outside the gene matches: 6. CDR3 in DNA: TGCGCCAGCAGTTATGGGACAGGGACAAACACCATATATTTT. It specifies CASSYGTGTNTIYF.

This rearrangement joins TRBV9 to TRBJ1-2; D unresolved. Trimming stripped 4 bases from V and 2 bases from J, with 12 bases between. The CDR3 runs to 14 residues. Germline V gives CDR1 SGDLS, CDR2 YYNGEE. The CDR3 here is CASSPRGSNYGYTF. In DNA, the CDR3 is TGTGCCAGCAGCCCCCGAGGCAGCAACTATGGCTACACCTTC.

This clone appeared a few times. The CDR3 here is CASISSGSSYNEQFF. The DNA for the CDR3 is TGTGCCAGTATCTCTAGCGGGAGCTCCTACAATGAGCAGTTCTTC. The gene calls are TRBV6-5 and TRBJ2-1, with 10 bases lining up with TRBD2. Germline lookup yields CDR1 MNHEY and CDR2 SVGAGI. The CDR3 totals 15 residues. Trimming removed 9 bases from V and 0 bases from J; junction bases left unmatched: 5.

This chain connects TRBV5-1 to TRBJ1-1; D call uncertain. The CDR3 has 13 residues. V shed 2 bases and J shed 5 bases, with 10 bases lying between them. CDR1 and CDR2 (germline): SGHRS, YFSETQ. The CDR3 region has the DNA TGCGCCAGCAGCTTCTCAGACACAACTGAAGCTTTCTTT. This encodes CASSFSDTTEAFF.

The rearrangement links TRBV19 to TRBJ1-2; 7 bases align to TRBD1. In germline, CDR1 is LNHDA, CDR2 SQIVND (reference sequence). The CDR3 extends over 15 amino acids. V was clipped by 4 bases and J by 4 bases; unmatched bases: 9. CDR3 region: CASSTTGTALYGYTF. The CDR3, as DNA: TGTGCCAGTAGTACGACGGGGACAGCCCTCTATGGCTACACCTTC.

V is TRBV10-3 and J is TRBJ2-1; D remains ambiguous. This CDR3 has 11 residues. Deletions cut 11 bases from V and 0 bases from J, with 5 bases between. The germline CDR1 and CDR2 sequences are ENHRY and SYGVKD. Written as DNA, the CDR3 is TGTGCCTCCAGCTCCTACAATGAGCAGTTCTTC. Residues: CASSSYNEQFF.

The rearrangement uses TRBV9 and TRBJ2-2, with D possibly matching TRBD1 (5 bases). Germline-derived CDR1 and CDR2 are SGDLS and YYNGEE. This CDR3 contains 14 residues. Deletions cut 5 bases from V and 3 bases from J, with 11 bases between. CDR3 nucleotide sequence: TGTGCCAGCAGAAGGGGTCGGGACACCGGGGAGCTGTTTTTT. This encodes CASRRGRDTGELFF.

In its sample, this clone was seen once. The chain carries TRBV7-6 and TRBJ1-3; D is perhaps TRBD1 (5 bases). The V end was cut by 5 bases, the J end by 4 bases, with 12 bases between. Germline CDR1 reads SGHVS; CDR2 reads FNYEAQ. CDR3 length: 14 residues. CDR3 in DNA: TGTGCCAGCAGCCCACTTGGGGGGGGAAACACCATATATTTT. Translating gives CASSPLGGGNTIYF.

The J gene is TRBJ2-4, the V gene TRBV7-2; 7 bases are a match to TRBD1. Germline V gene lookup returns CDR1 SGHTA and CDR2 FQGNSA. CDR3 length equals 15 residues. Losses at the gene ends were 4 bases for V and 6 bases for J; bases not matched to a gene: 9. The CDR3 is CASSYTGVLGNIQYF. DNA for the CDR3: TGTGCCAGCAGCTATACAGGGGTACTGGGAAACATTCAGTACTTC.

This clone was seen only a few times. The chain links TRBV27 to TRBJ2-7, with D possibly TRBD1 on 5 matching bases. Deletions cut 4 bases from V and 8 bases from J, with 12 bases between. There are 12 residues in the CDR3. CDR1 and CDR2 (germline): MNHEY, SMNVEV (reference sequence). The CDR3 spells CASSYAGIQQYF. Written as DNA, the CDR3 is TGTGCCAGCAGTTACGCAGGGATCCAGCAGTACTTC.

The genes are TRBV6-5 and TRBJ1-2; D is undetermined. CDR3 length equals 12 residues. The V gene lost 7 bases and the J gene lost 1 base, with 7 bases spanning the gap. The germline V gene encodes CDR1 MNHEY and CDR2 SVGAGI. The CDR3 sequence: CASKRDNYGYTF. The CDR3 bases are TGTGCCAGCAAGAGGGATAACTATGGCTACACCTTC.

The rearrangement uses TRBV5-1 and TRBJ1-2; D may be TRBD1 (5 bases). The CDR3 is 13 amino acids. V gave up 4 bases and J gave up 5 bases, with 12 bases separating them. CDR1 is SGHRS, CDR2 YFSETQ, per germline. As DNA, the CDR3 is TGCGCCAGCAGCACCGACAGACTTTATGGCTACACCTTC. Amino acid sequence: CASSTDRLYGYTF.

The chain is built from TRBV5-1 and TRBJ2-7; D uncertain. CDR3 length equals 15 residues. Deletions cut 0 bases from V and 0 bases from J, with 10 bases between. CDR1 is SGHRS, CDR2 YFSETQ, per germline. CDR3 sequence reads: CASSLVAASSYEQYF. The DNA of the CDR3 is TGCGCCAGCAGCTTGGTTGCGGCAAGCTCCTACGAGCAGTACTTC.

The genes are TRBV27 and TRBJ2-7; 9 bases match TRBD1. Germline V lookup: CDR1 MNHEY, CDR2 SMNVEV (reference sequence). V gave up 1 base and J gave up 5 bases; unmatched junction bases: 3. This CDR3 spans 14 amino acids. CDR3 bases: TGTGCCAGCAGTTTATTACAGGGGGCGGACGAGCAGTACTTC. Residues: CASSLLQGADEQYF.

The chain joins TRBV9 to TRBJ2-2; 11 bases are a match to TRBD2. Per the germline V gene, CDR1 is SGDLS and CDR2 is YYNGEE. The CDR3 spans 18 residues. Losses at the gene ends were 4 bases for V and 4 bases for J; bases not matched to a gene: 12. CDR3 amino acids: CASSPHLPGLAATGELFF. The CDR3 DNA follows: TGTGCCAGCAGCCCTCACCTTCCGGGACTAGCGGCCACCGGGGAGCTGTTTTTT.

The CDR3 DNA reads as TGCGCCAGCAGCTTGCACGGGACAGAGCAAGAGACCCAGTACTTC. Translated: CASSLHGTEQETQYF. V is TRBV5-1 and J is TRBJ2-5, with 7 bases that match TRBD1. Germline CDR1 SGHRS, CDR2 YFSETQ. J lost 2 bases, V lost 1 base, and 5 bases had no gene match. The CDR3 loop spans 15 amino acids.

This clone showed up just once. V is TRBV6-5 and J is TRBJ1-1; 8 bases are shared with TRBD1. CDR1 MNHEY and CDR2 SVGAGI come from the germline V gene. V gave up 4 bases and J gave up 10 bases; unmatched junction bases: 8. The CDR3 length is 13 residues. The CDR3 region is CASSSGGQGRAFF. CDR3 nucleotides: TGTGCCAGCAGTTCGGGAGGACAGGGCAGAGCTTTCTTT.